A single sample is the source of the 32 T cell receptor beta chains below, sequenced in a study of siplizumab effects on memory and regulatory T cells. Repertoires were generated with immunoSEQ multiplex PCR, while TCRdb's copy carries only in-frame clones and drops some. Of 98,000 or so clones listed, over 85% are singletons. Sequencing input: Tregs sorted from blood. The source is a human donor in good health.

J is TRBJ1-4 and V is TRBV2; no reliable D call. This CDR3 is built from 14 residues. V was shortened by 8 bases and J by 3 bases, with 13 bases between the two germline ends. Germline V gene sequence: CDR1 SNHLY, CDR2 FYNNEI. The CDR3 reads CASRNGVANEKLFF. The CDR3 DNA follows: TGTGCCAGCCGGAACGGGGTAGCTAATGAAAAACTGTTTTTT.

V gene TRBV7-9 combines with J gene TRBJ2-7; possible D gene TRBD1, 5 bases. V was trimmed by 0 bases and J by 1 base, leaving 7 bases between them. The CDR3 consists of 14 residues. The germline CDR1 and CDR2 sequences are SEHNR and FQNEAQ (reference sequence). The CDR3 loop reads CASSLATVSYEQYF. The CDR3, as DNA: TGTGCCAGCAGCTTAGCGACAGTTTCCTACGAGCAGTACTTC. The entire variable domain, with the rest obtained from reference TRBV7-9 and TRBJ2-7, is as follows: DTGVSQNPRHKITKRGQNVTFRCDPISEHNRLYWYRQTLGQGPEFLTYFQNEAQLEKSRLLSDRFSAERPKGSFSTLEIQRTEQGDSAMYLCASSLATVSYEQYFGPGTRLTVT.

CDR3 loop: CSVEDWRGELRASYGYTF. In nucleotides, the CDR3 is TGCAGCGTTGAGGATTGGCGGGGTGAGCTACGAGCGAGCTATGGCTACACCTTC. The chain combines TRBV29-1 with TRBJ1-2; D is undetermined. The CDR3 covers 18 residues. Germline V gene data show CDR1 as SQVTM and CDR2 as ANQGSEA. The V end lost 3 bases, the J end lost 4 bases, and 27 bases lay between the germline ends.

The V call is TRBV5-1, the J call TRBJ2-7; 7 bases match TRBD1. Per germline, CDR1 SGHRS and CDR2 YFSETQ. CDR3 length: 14 residues. The ends lost 5 bases at V and 0 bases at J; junction bases unmatched: 5. Written as DNA, the CDR3 is TGCGCCAGCAGTTTCGGGACAGCCTCCTACGAGCAGTACTTC. It is translated as CASSFGTASYEQYF.

The table lists this clone with a count of one. The J gene is TRBJ1-1, the V gene TRBV11-2, with 8 bases aligning to TRBD1. V was pared by 3 bases and J by 8 bases, with 5 bases of the junction left unmatched. Germline V gene lookup returns CDR1 SGHAT and CDR2 FQNNGV. The CDR3 is 13 amino acids. The CDR3 here is CASSFSDRGEAFF. In DNA, the CDR3 is TGTGCCAGCAGCTTCTCTGACAGGGGCGAAGCTTTCTTT. Complete variable domain (other parts from reference TRBV11-2 and TRBJ1-1): EAGVAQSPRYKIIEKRQSVAFWCNPISGHATLYWYQQILGQGPKLLIQFQNNGVVDDSQLPKDRFSAERLKGVDSTLKIQPAKLEDSAVYLCASSFSDRGEAFFGQGTRLTVV.

The rearrangement links TRBV19 to TRBJ1-5; D is undetermined. V was shortened by 5 bases and J by 4 bases, with 9 bases between the two germline ends. This CDR3 is built from 13 residues. Germline loops: CDR1 LNHDA, CDR2 SQIVND (reference sequence). The CDR3, as DNA: TGTGCCAGTAGTCCAGATTGGAATCAGCCCCAGCATTTT. It translates to CASSPDWNQPQHF.

The chain joins TRBV6-6 to TRBJ2-1, with TRBD2 identical over 12 bases. The CDR3 runs 15 residues. The germline V gene has CDR1 MNHNY and CDR2 SVGAGI (reference sequence). Losses at the gene ends were 2 bases for V and 9 bases for J; bases not matched to a gene: 5. CDR3 loop: CASSYASGGAGEQFF. CDR3 bases: TGTGCCAGCAGTTACGCTAGCGGGGGGGCTGGTGAGCAGTTCTTC.

The chain is built from TRBV12-1 and TRBJ2-1; the table names TRBD2, a call not compared with the DNA. TRBV12-1 is listed as a pseudogene. This CDR3 spans 15 amino acids. CDR3 DNA sequence: TGTGCCAGCAGCTTTGTTTGCGGGAGGGACAATGAGCAGTTCTTC. This translates into CASSFVCGRDNEQFF.

The V call is TRBV19, the J call TRBJ2-7; TRBD1 aligns across 7 bases. The J segment lost 2 bases and the V segment lost 3 bases, leaving 7 bases of the junction unmatched. Germline V CDR1 and CDR2: LNHDA, SQIVND (reference sequence). The CDR3 sequence is 15 residues long. CDR3 in DNA: TGTGCCAGTAGTATTAGCCCGACAGGGACCTACGAGCAGTACTTC. Translation gives CASSISPTGTYEQYF.

The chain uses TRBV27 and TRBJ2-7; 11 bases fit TRBD1. The CDR3 contains 14 residues. Germline CDR1 and CDR2: MNHEY and SMNVEV (reference sequence). The V and J ends lost 6 bases and 6 bases, in that order; junction bases with no gene match: 7. The CDR3 nucleotides read TGTGCCAGCAGCCTCGGGACAGGGGGTTTCGAGCAGTACTTC. Its protein product is CASSLGTGGFEQYF.

The chain carries TRBV6-1 and TRBJ1-1; D unresolved. The CDR3 loop spans 13 amino acids. Trimming removed 1 base at V and 1 base at J, with 4 bases between. CDR1 is MNHNS, CDR2 SASEGT, per germline. CDR3 bases: TGTGCCAGCAGTGAAGTAGGGAACACTGAAGCTTTCTTT. Protein: CASSEVGNTEAFF.

The count of this clone is one. CDR3 region: CASSLDGGRYQPQHF. The CDR3 DNA reads as TGCGCCAGCAGCTTGGATGGGGGGAGGTATCAGCCCCAGCATTTT. V usage is TRBV5-1 and J usage is TRBJ1-5, with D perhaps TRBD1 (5 bases). CDR1 and CDR2 from the germline V gene are SGHRS and YFSETQ. V dropped 0 bases and J dropped 5 bases, with 12 bases sitting between them. The CDR3 has 15 residues.

This chain links TRBV7-9 with TRBJ2-1; the D gene is possibly TRBD1 (6 bases). V lost 4 bases and J 3 bases, leaving 16 bases between the germline ends. The germline gives CDR1 SEHNR, CDR2 FQNEAQ (reference sequence). The length of the CDR3 is 16 residues. CDR3 region: CASSSAQGGLYNEQFF. Here the CDR3 DNA reads TGTGCCAGCAGCTCCGCACAGGGTGGACTCTACAATGAGCAGTTCTTC.

V usage is TRBV6-5 and J usage is TRBJ1-2; D is ambiguous. CDR1 is MNHEY and CDR2 is SVGAGI in the germline V gene. The CDR3 is made up of 15 amino acids. Trimming removed 2 bases from V and 8 bases from J, with 18 bases in between. The CDR3 region has the DNA TGTGCCAGCAGTTACGGGCCCGGGGTATTCGGGGGCTACACCTTC. Amino acids: CASSYGPGVFGGYTF.

The V gene is TRBV10-3, the J gene TRBJ1-2; 7 bases fit TRBD1. CDR1 and CDR2 from the germline V gene are ENHRY and SYGVKD. The CDR3 is 15 amino acids. J was trimmed by 2 bases and V by 0 bases; bases with no gene match: 3. CDR3 nucleotides: TGTGCCATCAGTGAGTCGGCGACAGGGAACTATGGCTACACCTTC. This codes for CAISESATGNYGYTF.

This chain connects TRBV10-3 to TRBJ1-2, with D possibly TRBD1 on 6 matching bases. This CDR3 region has 13 residues. With 6 bases removed from V and 6 bases from J, the gap between germline ends came to 14 bases. CDR1 and CDR2 (germline): ENHRY, SYGVKD. CDR3 DNA: TGTGCCATCAGACAGGGTGGTAGTGATGGCTACACCTTC. This encodes CAIRQGGSDGYTF.

The chain employs TRBV29-1 and TRBJ1-2, with a weak D call TRBD1 (6 bases). The CDR3 covers 14 residues. Germline V gene lookup returns CDR1 SQVTM and CDR2 ANQGSEA. V dropped 0 bases and J dropped 4 bases, with 12 bases sitting between them. The CDR3 protein is CSVEDQRQAYGYTF. CDR3 DNA: TGCAGCGTTGAAGATCAAAGACAGGCCTATGGCTACACCTTC. Combining the CDR3 with reference TRBV29-1 and TRBJ1-2 gives the whole variable domain SAVISQKPSRDICQRGTSLTIQCQVDSQVTMMFWYRQQPGQSLTLIATANQGSEATYESGFVIDKFPISRPNLTFSTLTVSNMSPEDSSIYLCSVEDQRQAYGYTFGSGTRLTVV.

The chain uses TRBV4-1 and TRBJ1-3, with D possibly matching TRBD1 (5 bases). V was clipped by 0 bases and J by 5 bases, with 8 bases between them. CDR1 and CDR2 from the germline V gene are MGHRA and YSYEKL. The CDR3 loop spans 14 amino acids. The CDR3 DNA reads TGCGCCAGCAGCCAAGAGGGACCCAGAAACACCATATATTTT. The encoded protein is CASSQEGPRNTIYF.

This clone was recorded only once. The J gene is TRBJ1-1, the V gene TRBV11-2; D unresolved. Trimming removed 2 bases from V and 6 bases from J, with 13 bases in between. Germline V gene lookup returns CDR1 SGHAT and CDR2 FQNNGV. The CDR3 is made up of 14 amino acids. CDR3 nucleotide sequence: TGTGCCAGCAGCTTATGGGTTATCGACTCTGAAGCTTTCTTT. As protein: CASSLWVIDSEAFF.

The chain carries TRBV9 and TRBJ2-1; TRBD2 aligns across 11 bases. The CDR3 consists of 15 residues. The germline V gene has CDR1 SGDLS and CDR2 YYNGEE. J gave up 9 bases and V 0 bases, and 5 bases lay outside the gene matches. CDR3 in DNA: TGTGCCAGCAGCGTAGGGCTAGCGGGGGGCGGTGAGCAGTTCTTC. This translates into CASSVGLAGGGEQFF.

This chain links TRBV18 with TRBJ1-2, with D unclear. With 2 bases removed from V and 8 bases from J, the gap between germline ends came to 9 bases. Germline CDR1 reads KGHSH; CDR2 reads LQKENI. This CDR3 has 12 amino acids. The CDR3 sequence is CASSPFNMGYTF. The CDR3 DNA reads as TGTGCCAGCTCACCATTCAACATGGGCTACACCTTC.

The chain recombines TRBV2 with TRBJ2-7; possibly TRBD1 for D (6 bases). CDR1 and CDR2 (germline): SNHLY, FYNNEI. CDR3 length: 12 amino acids. V shed 4 bases and J shed 3 bases, with 7 bases lying between them. The CDR3, as DNA: TGTGCCAGCAGTGGGACAGACTACGAGCAGTACTTC. Its protein is CASSGTDYEQYF.

The chain links TRBV23-1 to TRBJ2-7; a weak D match, TRBD1 (6 bases). TRBV23-1 is given ORF status, its function remaining uncertain. CDR3 length: 16 amino acids. Trimming removed 3 bases at V and 0 bases at J, with 15 bases between. The chain's CDR3 is CASSHSGHKSSYEQYF. CDR3 DNA: TGCGCCAGCAGTCACTCGGGACACAAGAGCTCCTACGAGCAGTACTTC.

The chain uses TRBV2 and TRBJ2-2; tentative D call: TRBD2 (6 bases). V dropped 8 bases and J dropped 7 bases, with 14 bases sitting between them. CDR1 is SNHLY, CDR2 FYNNEI, per germline. The CDR3 contains 13 residues. The CDR3 loop is CASGRGVIGELFF. The DNA of the CDR3 is TGTGCCAGCGGGCGGGGTGTTATCGGGGAGCTGTTTTTT.

The genes are TRBV7-3 and TRBJ2-1; 11 nucleotides line up with TRBD2. The CDR3 sequence is 16 residues long. Trimming took 1 base from V and 9 from J; bases not matched to a gene: 8. In germline, CDR1 is SGHTA, CDR2 FQGTGA. In nucleotides, the CDR3 is TGTGCCAGCAGCTTAAATTTAGCGGGAGGGCGAGGTGAGCAGTTCTTC. It yields the protein CASSLNLAGGRGEQFF.

The chain is built from TRBV6-1 and TRBJ1-4; 7 nucleotides align to TRBD1. Germline CDR1 is MNHNS and CDR2 is SASEGT. Unmatched junction bases numbered 9, after V lost 6 bases and J lost 8 bases. The CDR3 extends over 14 amino acids. The CDR3 DNA reads TGTGCCAGCAGCAGACAGGGTTCGGGAGAAAAACTGTTTTTT. Amino acids: CASSRQGSGEKLFF.

The chain joins TRBV5-1 to TRBJ2-7, with no clear D. The CDR3 consists of 13 residues. V lost 2 bases, J lost 0 bases, and 6 bases lay in between. CDR1 is SGHRS and CDR2 is YFSETQ in the germline V gene. CDR3 sequence reads: CASSFSLSYEQYF. In DNA form, the CDR3 reads TGCGCCAGCAGCTTCTCCCTCTCCTACGAGCAGTACTTC.

This chain uses TRBV4-3 with TRBJ1-2; D is ambiguous. This CDR3 is built from 12 residues. Trimming took 0 bases from V and 7 from J, leaving 6 bases between them. Germline loops: CDR1 LGHNA, CDR2 YSLEER. As DNA, the CDR3 is TGCGCCAGCAGCCAAGACGAACGTGGCTACACCTTC. Protein product: CASSQDERGYTF.

The chain couples TRBV11-1 to TRBJ2-5; D gene uncertain. The germline V and J ends were trimmed by 6 bases and 4 bases, with 9 bases remaining between them. The germline V gene has CDR1 SGHAT and CDR2 FQDESV (reference sequence). The CDR3 has 12 amino acids. CDR3 in amino acids: CASRVAGETQYF. CDR3 sequence (DNA): TGTGCCAGCAGAGTAGCCGGAGAGACCCAGTACTTC.

DNA of the CDR3: TGTGCCAGCAGCAGACCGGGACTCCCAACCGAGCAGTACTTC. Amino acid sequence: CASSRPGLPTEQYF. V and J are TRBV7-2 and TRBJ2-7; perhaps TRBD2 as D (6 bases). The ends were cut back, 5 bases at V and 6 bases at J, with 17 bases in the middle. From germline, CDR1 is SGHTA and CDR2 FQGNSA. The CDR3 totals 14 residues.

This clone came up once. The V call is TRBV7-9, the J call TRBJ1-3; D gene unclear. Trimming took 9 bases from V and 0 from J, leaving 12 bases between them. Per germline, CDR1 SEHNR and CDR2 FQNEAQ (reference sequence). The CDR3 spans 14 residues. CDR3 residues: CASASYASGNTIYF. The CDR3 bases are TGTGCCAGTGCCTCCTACGCCTCTGGAAACACCATATATTTT.

J is TRBJ2-2 and V is TRBV6-4; no firm D call. This CDR3 spans 13 amino acids. Trimming pared 6 bases from V and 7 bases from J, leaving 12 bases between. From germline, CDR1 is MRHNA and CDR2 SNTAGT. The CDR3 sequence is CASRPIGGGELFF. In DNA, the CDR3 is TGTGCCAGCAGACCTATAGGTGGCGGGGAGCTGTTTTTT.